Listed here are 29 T cell receptor beta chains from one sample, sequenced in a study of shared clonotypes between healthy human individuals (TCRdb year 2020). Library method: the immunoSEQ multiplex PCR assay. TCRdb stores this immuneACCESS table with in-frame sequences only. Part of the clones is absent; in the studies checked, under half of the shortfall reflects unresolved V genes, and no reason is known for the rest. Recorded for this sample are about 800,000 clones; about 96% of them occurred a single time. Together, the top ten hold about 0.22% of the sample. CD8 naive samples were CD45RO-negative cells positively selected for CCR7, giving a CD45RA+CCR7+ population that excluded TemRA cells. The sequencing sample was made of naive CD8+ T cells sorted from blood. This specimen's cell subset or site label, interpreted: CD45RA+CCR7+. The origin of the receptors is a man aged 30 to 39 in good health.

The chain links TRBV27 to TRBJ2-7; the match to TRBD1 covers 8 bases. Germline assignment: CDR1 MNHEY and CDR2 SMNVEV (reference sequence). This CDR3 is built from 15 residues. V lost 6 bases, J lost 5 bases, and 12 bases stayed unmatched. The CDR3 DNA sequence: TGTGCCAGCAGATCTGCAGGGGGCGCGACCCACGAGCAGTACTTC. This translates into CASRSAGGATHEQYF.

CDR3 DNA: TGTGCCAGCAGTGAATGGGGTGACAGCTCCTACGAGCAGTACTTC. Amino acid sequence: CASSEWGDSSYEQYF. The J gene is TRBJ2-7, the V gene TRBV2, with a tentative D call TRBD1 (5 bases). Germline CDR1 is SNHLY and CDR2 is FYNNEI. V was clipped by 2 bases and J by 0 bases, with 11 bases between them. The CDR3 spans 15 residues.

The chain carries TRBV5-1 and TRBJ1-1; D unresolved. Trimming removed 3 bases from V and 1 base from J, with 4 bases in between. Looked up from germline, CDR1 is SGHRS and CDR2 is YFSETQ. This CDR3 is built from 12 residues. CDR3 bases: TGCGCCAGCAGCTCGGCGAACACTGAAGCTTTCTTT. It translates to CASSSANTEAFF.

The chain combines TRBV4-1 with TRBJ2-3; the match to TRBD2 covers 7 bases. The CDR3 totals 18 residues. Looked up from germline, CDR1 is MGHRA and CDR2 is YSYEKL. Trimming at V came to 0 bases and at J to 2 bases, leaving 11 bases not matched to a gene. CDR3 nucleotides: TGCGCCAGCAGCCAAGATCGGGAGGTCTACTCCTCCACAGATACGCAGTATTTT. This translates into CASSQDREVYSSTDTQYF.

This clone was seen once. This chain links TRBV25-1 with TRBJ1-1; no clear D gene. The CDR3 is made up of 12 amino acids. CDR1 and CDR2 (germline): MGHDK, SYGVNS. With 3 bases removed from V and 4 bases from J, the gap between germline ends came to 6 bases. The CDR3 sequence is CASSDKGTEAFF. The CDR3 DNA is TGTGCCAGCAGTGATAAGGGCACTGAAGCTTTCTTT.

The chain links TRBV5-6 to TRBJ2-1; 14 bases are a match to TRBD2. V was pared by 4 bases and J by 9 bases, with 15 bases of the junction left unmatched. Germline V gene sequence: CDR1 SGHDT, CDR2 YYEEEE. The length of the CDR3 is 18 residues. CDR3 in amino acids: CASSGSERTSGRMGEQFF. In DNA, the CDR3 is TGTGCCAGCAGCGGGAGTGAAAGGACTAGCGGGAGGATGGGTGAGCAGTTCTTC.

J is TRBJ1-5 and V is TRBV7-9, with D possibly being TRBD1 (5 bases). This CDR3 is 16 amino acids long. CDR1 is SEHNR, CDR2 FQNEAQ, per germline (reference sequence). Between the trimmed V and J ends, which lost 5 bases and 0 bases, there was a span of 14 bases. The CDR3 loop is CASSTSTGDSNQPQHF. In nucleotides, the CDR3 is TGTGCCAGCAGCACATCCACGGGGGATAGCAATCAGCCCCAGCATTTT.

The chain links TRBV10-1 to TRBJ1-1; a possible D gene is TRBD1 (5 bases). The CDR3 has 15 amino acids. Germline loops: CDR1 WNHNN, CDR2 SYGVQD (reference sequence). The V end lost 5 bases, the J end lost 0 bases, and 13 bases lay between the germline ends. The CDR3, as DNA: TGCGCCAGCAGTTCCCAGACAGACCTGAACACTGAAGCTTTCTTT. This encodes CASSSQTDLNTEAFF.

V gene TRBV7-6 combines with J gene TRBJ2-2; D gene unclear. The CDR3 is 12 residues long. Germline-derived CDR1 and CDR2 are SGHVS and FNYEAQ. The ends were cut back, 5 bases at V and 6 bases at J, with 7 bases in the middle. CDR3 nucleotides: TGTGCCAGCAGCCCTGGGGCCGGGGAGCTGTTTTTT. Translation: CASSPGAGELFF.

The genes are TRBV5-6 and TRBJ2-7, with D tentatively TRBD1 (6 bases). The CDR3 contains 15 residues. CDR1 SGHDT and CDR2 YYEEEE come from the germline V gene. V was cut by 2 bases and J by 0 bases, with 12 bases left in between. Here the CDR3 reads CASSLRGKASYEQYF. In DNA, the CDR3 is TGTGCCAGCAGCTTAAGGGGGAAGGCCTCCTACGAGCAGTACTTC.

The V and J genes are TRBV9 and TRBJ1-1; a possible D gene is TRBD1 (5 bases). The V end was cut by 0 bases, the J end by 1 base, with 10 bases between. This CDR3 comprises 15 residues. The germline V gene encodes CDR1 SGDLS and CDR2 YYNGEE. The CDR3 nucleotides are TGTGCCAGCAGCGTAGCCGGGACCTCGAACACTGAAGCTTTCTTT. Its translation: CASSVAGTSNTEAFF.

This rearrangement joins TRBV20-1 to TRBJ2-1, with D tentatively TRBD2 (5 bases). V lost 5 bases and J 10 bases, leaving 9 bases between the germline ends. Germline V gene data show CDR1 as DFQATT and CDR2 as SNEGSKA (reference sequence). The CDR3 loop spans 10 amino acids. The CDR3 loop is CSADSSEQFF. The CDR3 region has the DNA TGCAGTGCTGATTCTAGCGAGCAGTTCTTC.

On this clone: The same CDR3 is also encoded by other DNA sequences in this sample. The V call is TRBV9, the J call TRBJ2-2; no firm D call. The germline V gene has CDR1 SGDLS and CDR2 YYNGEE. Trimming cost V 2 bases and J 1 base, with 3 bases left between them. The CDR3 contains 13 residues. In DNA, the CDR3 is TGTGCCAGCAGCGTTATGAACACCGGGGAGCTGTTTTTT. Its protein is CASSVMNTGELFF.

This chain connects TRBV11-2 to TRBJ2-3; TRBD2 matches 9 bases. The trim removed 5 bases at V and 6 bases at J, leaving 15 bases unmatched. The CDR3 extends over 17 amino acids. The germline V gene has CDR1 SGHAT and CDR2 FQNNGV. CDR3 protein: CASSPSRREGPLDTQYF. The CDR3 nucleotides read TGTGCCAGCAGCCCCAGTCGGCGGGAGGGTCCCCTCGATACGCAGTATTTT.

As DNA, the CDR3 is TGTGCCAGCAGTCCCCGGACAGGGACTAATGAAAAACTGTTTTTT. This sequence encodes CASSPRTGTNEKLFF. The genes are TRBV28 and TRBJ1-4; 8 bases agree with TRBD1. V lost 5 bases, J lost 2 bases, and 4 bases stayed unmatched. The CDR3 covers 15 residues. Per germline, CDR1 MDHEN and CDR2 SYDVKM.

The CDR3 spells CSVKEGRAPGELFF. In DNA form, the CDR3 reads TGCAGCGTCAAGGAGGGCAGGGCCCCCGGGGAGCTGTTTTTT. V gene TRBV29-1 combines with J gene TRBJ2-2; possibly TRBD2 for D (6 bases). V lost 6 bases, J lost 6 bases, and 17 bases lay in between. Germline V gene lookup returns CDR1 SQVTM and CDR2 ANQGSEA. The CDR3 spans 14 residues.

This clone was observed a handful of times. The rearrangement joins TRBV29-1 to TRBJ1-4, with TRBD1 as a possible D gene (6 bases). CDR3 size: 12 residues. The V end lost 7 bases, the J end lost 7 bases, and 13 bases lay between the germline ends. Germline assignment: CDR1 SQVTM and CDR2 ANQGSEA. CDR3 sequence: CSARGGSEKLFF. DNA for the CDR3: TGCAGCGCCAGAGGGGGAAGTGAAAAACTGTTTTTT.

The CDR3 loop reads CAIGPRGNEQFF. The CDR3 DNA follows: TGTGCCATCGGTCCTAGAGGCAATGAGCAGTTCTTC. This chain links TRBV10-3 with TRBJ2-1; no definite D call. The CDR3 runs to 12 residues. With 8 bases removed from V and 6 bases from J, the gap between germline ends came to 11 bases. Per the germline V gene, CDR1 is ENHRY and CDR2 is SYGVKD.

The V gene is TRBV7-8, the J gene TRBJ2-7, with D perhaps assigned TRBD1 or TRBD2 (5 bases each). The germline V and J ends were trimmed by 7 bases and 7 bases, with 29 bases remaining between them. Per germline, CDR1 SGHVS and CDR2 FQNEAQ. There are 17 residues in the CDR3. For the CDR3, the DNA is TGTGCCAGCAATCATCCCAGCCCCTCCGGGGACCTGGGAGAGCAGTACTTC. This sequence encodes CASNHPSPSGDLGEQYF. Variable domain in full (rest from reference TRBV7-8 and TRBJ2-7): GAGVSQSPRYKVAKRGQDVALRCDPISGHVSLFWYQQALGQGPEFLTYFQNEAQLDKSGLPSDRFFAERPEGSVSTLKIQRTQQEDSAVYLCASNHPSPSGDLGEQYFGPGTRLTVT.

This clone appeared once. J is TRBJ2-7 and V is TRBV27; TRBD1 might be the D (5 bases). The germline V gene has CDR1 MNHEY and CDR2 SMNVEV (reference sequence). V was pared by 2 bases and J by 3 bases, with 11 bases between. CDR3 size: 14 residues. CDR3 sequence reads: CASSLRGIVYEQYF. The DNA for the CDR3 is TGTGCCAGCAGTTTAAGGGGCATAGTCTACGAGCAGTACTTC.

This chain connects TRBV6-1 to TRBJ2-3; 13 bases agree with TRBD2. The CDR3 is 17 amino acids. The ends lost 2 bases at V and 2 bases at J; junction bases unmatched: 4. Germline lookup yields CDR1 MNHNS and CDR2 SASEGT. The CDR3 sequence: CASSENGLAGVTDTQYF. The CDR3 coding sequence is TGTGCCAGCAGTGAAAACGGACTAGCGGGAGTCACAGATACGCAGTATTTT.

This chain connects TRBV4-1 to TRBJ1-1; no firm D call. The germline CDR1 and CDR2 sequences are MGHRA and YSYEKL. V lost 8 bases and J lost 3, with 19 bases in between. The CDR3 length is 15 residues. CDR3 DNA sequence: TGCGCCAGCGCGGAAAGGGCTCTGAGGGACACTGAAGCTTTCTTT. Its protein is CASAERALRDTEAFF.

The chain recombines TRBV5-5 with TRBJ2-7; 9 nucleotides agree with TRBD1. The CDR3 consists of 14 residues. With V trimmed by 3 bases and J by 1 base, 2 bases remained unmatched. Germline-derived CDR1 and CDR2 are SGHKS and YYEKEE (reference sequence). The CDR3 nucleotides read TGTGCCAGCAGCTGGGACAGGGATTCCTACGAGCAGTACTTC. This encodes CASSWDRDSYEQYF.

The rearrangement joins TRBV15 to TRBJ2-1; D remains ambiguous. The CDR3 length is 13 residues. V was pared by 5 bases and J by 10 bases, with 15 bases between. Per the germline V gene, CDR1 is LNHNV and CDR2 is YYDKDF (reference sequence). The CDR3 DNA follows: TGTGCCACCAGCGGACCGGCTGTGGGGGAGCAGTTCTTC. Its translation is CATSGPAVGEQFF. Filled out from reference TRBV15 and TRBJ2-1, the complete variable domain reads DAMVIQNPRYQVTQFGKPVTLSCSQTLNHNVMYWYQQKSSQAPKLLFHYYDKDFNNEADTPDNFQSRRPNTSFCFLDIRSPGLGDTAMYLCATSGPAVGEQFFGPGTRLTVL.

This clone was seen a single time. The chain carries TRBV4-1 and TRBJ2-7; D is perhaps TRBD2 (8 bases). V lost 1 base to trimming and J lost 0 bases, with 22 bases between them. Germline values: CDR1 MGHRA, CDR2 YSYEKL. The CDR3 contains 19 residues. Written as DNA, the CDR3 is TGCGCCAGCAGCCAAGTAGCGGGACAGACCCTTTACAGCTCCTACGAGCAGTACTTC. Protein product: CASSQVAGQTLYSSYEQYF.

Remarks on this clone: Within the sample, other DNA sequences also encode this same CDR3. This chain links TRBV20-1 with TRBJ2-1, with a weak D call TRBD1 (5 bases). The germline V and J ends were trimmed by 5 bases and 6 bases, with 8 bases remaining between them. This CDR3 region has 11 residues. Germline loops: CDR1 DFQATT, CDR2 SNEGSKA (reference sequence). The CDR3 DNA is TGCAGTGCTCGTCAGGGCAATGAGCAGTTCTTC. It yields the protein CSARQGNEQFF.

The chain recombines TRBV7-9 with TRBJ2-1; D perhaps matches TRBD1 (5 bases). V lost 5 bases and J 10 bases, leaving 12 bases between the germline ends. The germline V gene encodes CDR1 SEHNR and CDR2 FQNEAQ (reference sequence). There are 12 residues in the CDR3. CDR3 DNA: TGTGCCAGCAGCGTCGGAGCAGGGGAGCAGTTCTTC. Amino acid sequence: CASSVGAGEQFF.

The rearrangement links TRBV10-3 to TRBJ2-2; weak D call: TRBD1 (6 bases). The CDR3 has 16 amino acids. Trimming took off 9 bases at V and 2 bases at J, with 19 bases between the two ends. Germline values: CDR1 ENHRY, CDR2 SYGVKD. The CDR3 spells CAIQGQRGSNTGELFF. The CDR3, as DNA: TGTGCCATTCAGGGGCAAAGGGGGAGTAACACCGGGGAGCTGTTTTTT.

A word on this clone: The junction shows a germline mismatch at one end, possibly a read error. The chain is built from TRBV7-7 and TRBJ1-2; TRBD1 might be the D (6 bases). The germline gives CDR1 SSHAT, CDR2 FNYEAQ (reference sequence). This CDR3 has 15 residues. DNA for the CDR3: TGTGCTAGCAGGGGACAACGGAACTTAAACTATGGCTACACCTTC. Residues: CASRGQRNLNYGYTF.